This TCR beta chain was sequenced for a study of control samples from healthy donors and cancer patients. Only in-frame clones appear in the TCRdb table, and some are missing; sequencing was by immunoSEQ multiplex PCR. The repertoire consists of approximately 140,000 clones, with about 90% occurring once and the leading ten covering less than 8.5%. The CDR3 consists of 17 residues. This chain links TRBV21-1 with TRBJ2-5. TRBV21-1 is tagged as a pseudogene. Material for sequencing was blood. The TCR originated in a man aged 18 to 29 in good health. This chain's CDR3 is CASSKPTGPWGMETQYF. The CDR3, as DNA: TGTGCCAGCAGCAAACCGACGGGACCCTGGGGCATGGAGACCCAGTACTTC.